This T cell receptor (beta chain) was documented in a study of T cells in women clearing cervical HPV infection. Overall study: Case blood was drawn when the lesion was first found; control blood after infection became undetectable.

With regard to this clone: From the germline J gene comes the end of the CDR3, since the read stops 3 residues before it.

CDR1 is SGHTA and CDR2 is FQGTGA in the germline V gene. Between the trimmed V and J ends, which lost 2 bases and 2 bases, there was a span of 9 bases. The CDR3 covers 14 residues. Measured with immunoSEQ multiplex PCR; TCRdb has only the in-frame clones, and not every one. The sample's table shows about 22,000 clones. The J gene is TRBJ1-2, the V gene TRBV7-3, with D perhaps TRBD1 (5 bases). Sequencing was done on a sample of blood buffy coat. This TCR derives from a woman aged 18 to 69 with a cervical HPV16 infection that either progressed to CIN3+ or cleared (not recorded which). Incomplete CDR3 DNA: TGTGCCAGCAGCTTATTCGGGGGAAACTATGGC. This translates into CASSLFGGNYG. The full CDR3 sequence reads CASSLFGGNYGYTF.